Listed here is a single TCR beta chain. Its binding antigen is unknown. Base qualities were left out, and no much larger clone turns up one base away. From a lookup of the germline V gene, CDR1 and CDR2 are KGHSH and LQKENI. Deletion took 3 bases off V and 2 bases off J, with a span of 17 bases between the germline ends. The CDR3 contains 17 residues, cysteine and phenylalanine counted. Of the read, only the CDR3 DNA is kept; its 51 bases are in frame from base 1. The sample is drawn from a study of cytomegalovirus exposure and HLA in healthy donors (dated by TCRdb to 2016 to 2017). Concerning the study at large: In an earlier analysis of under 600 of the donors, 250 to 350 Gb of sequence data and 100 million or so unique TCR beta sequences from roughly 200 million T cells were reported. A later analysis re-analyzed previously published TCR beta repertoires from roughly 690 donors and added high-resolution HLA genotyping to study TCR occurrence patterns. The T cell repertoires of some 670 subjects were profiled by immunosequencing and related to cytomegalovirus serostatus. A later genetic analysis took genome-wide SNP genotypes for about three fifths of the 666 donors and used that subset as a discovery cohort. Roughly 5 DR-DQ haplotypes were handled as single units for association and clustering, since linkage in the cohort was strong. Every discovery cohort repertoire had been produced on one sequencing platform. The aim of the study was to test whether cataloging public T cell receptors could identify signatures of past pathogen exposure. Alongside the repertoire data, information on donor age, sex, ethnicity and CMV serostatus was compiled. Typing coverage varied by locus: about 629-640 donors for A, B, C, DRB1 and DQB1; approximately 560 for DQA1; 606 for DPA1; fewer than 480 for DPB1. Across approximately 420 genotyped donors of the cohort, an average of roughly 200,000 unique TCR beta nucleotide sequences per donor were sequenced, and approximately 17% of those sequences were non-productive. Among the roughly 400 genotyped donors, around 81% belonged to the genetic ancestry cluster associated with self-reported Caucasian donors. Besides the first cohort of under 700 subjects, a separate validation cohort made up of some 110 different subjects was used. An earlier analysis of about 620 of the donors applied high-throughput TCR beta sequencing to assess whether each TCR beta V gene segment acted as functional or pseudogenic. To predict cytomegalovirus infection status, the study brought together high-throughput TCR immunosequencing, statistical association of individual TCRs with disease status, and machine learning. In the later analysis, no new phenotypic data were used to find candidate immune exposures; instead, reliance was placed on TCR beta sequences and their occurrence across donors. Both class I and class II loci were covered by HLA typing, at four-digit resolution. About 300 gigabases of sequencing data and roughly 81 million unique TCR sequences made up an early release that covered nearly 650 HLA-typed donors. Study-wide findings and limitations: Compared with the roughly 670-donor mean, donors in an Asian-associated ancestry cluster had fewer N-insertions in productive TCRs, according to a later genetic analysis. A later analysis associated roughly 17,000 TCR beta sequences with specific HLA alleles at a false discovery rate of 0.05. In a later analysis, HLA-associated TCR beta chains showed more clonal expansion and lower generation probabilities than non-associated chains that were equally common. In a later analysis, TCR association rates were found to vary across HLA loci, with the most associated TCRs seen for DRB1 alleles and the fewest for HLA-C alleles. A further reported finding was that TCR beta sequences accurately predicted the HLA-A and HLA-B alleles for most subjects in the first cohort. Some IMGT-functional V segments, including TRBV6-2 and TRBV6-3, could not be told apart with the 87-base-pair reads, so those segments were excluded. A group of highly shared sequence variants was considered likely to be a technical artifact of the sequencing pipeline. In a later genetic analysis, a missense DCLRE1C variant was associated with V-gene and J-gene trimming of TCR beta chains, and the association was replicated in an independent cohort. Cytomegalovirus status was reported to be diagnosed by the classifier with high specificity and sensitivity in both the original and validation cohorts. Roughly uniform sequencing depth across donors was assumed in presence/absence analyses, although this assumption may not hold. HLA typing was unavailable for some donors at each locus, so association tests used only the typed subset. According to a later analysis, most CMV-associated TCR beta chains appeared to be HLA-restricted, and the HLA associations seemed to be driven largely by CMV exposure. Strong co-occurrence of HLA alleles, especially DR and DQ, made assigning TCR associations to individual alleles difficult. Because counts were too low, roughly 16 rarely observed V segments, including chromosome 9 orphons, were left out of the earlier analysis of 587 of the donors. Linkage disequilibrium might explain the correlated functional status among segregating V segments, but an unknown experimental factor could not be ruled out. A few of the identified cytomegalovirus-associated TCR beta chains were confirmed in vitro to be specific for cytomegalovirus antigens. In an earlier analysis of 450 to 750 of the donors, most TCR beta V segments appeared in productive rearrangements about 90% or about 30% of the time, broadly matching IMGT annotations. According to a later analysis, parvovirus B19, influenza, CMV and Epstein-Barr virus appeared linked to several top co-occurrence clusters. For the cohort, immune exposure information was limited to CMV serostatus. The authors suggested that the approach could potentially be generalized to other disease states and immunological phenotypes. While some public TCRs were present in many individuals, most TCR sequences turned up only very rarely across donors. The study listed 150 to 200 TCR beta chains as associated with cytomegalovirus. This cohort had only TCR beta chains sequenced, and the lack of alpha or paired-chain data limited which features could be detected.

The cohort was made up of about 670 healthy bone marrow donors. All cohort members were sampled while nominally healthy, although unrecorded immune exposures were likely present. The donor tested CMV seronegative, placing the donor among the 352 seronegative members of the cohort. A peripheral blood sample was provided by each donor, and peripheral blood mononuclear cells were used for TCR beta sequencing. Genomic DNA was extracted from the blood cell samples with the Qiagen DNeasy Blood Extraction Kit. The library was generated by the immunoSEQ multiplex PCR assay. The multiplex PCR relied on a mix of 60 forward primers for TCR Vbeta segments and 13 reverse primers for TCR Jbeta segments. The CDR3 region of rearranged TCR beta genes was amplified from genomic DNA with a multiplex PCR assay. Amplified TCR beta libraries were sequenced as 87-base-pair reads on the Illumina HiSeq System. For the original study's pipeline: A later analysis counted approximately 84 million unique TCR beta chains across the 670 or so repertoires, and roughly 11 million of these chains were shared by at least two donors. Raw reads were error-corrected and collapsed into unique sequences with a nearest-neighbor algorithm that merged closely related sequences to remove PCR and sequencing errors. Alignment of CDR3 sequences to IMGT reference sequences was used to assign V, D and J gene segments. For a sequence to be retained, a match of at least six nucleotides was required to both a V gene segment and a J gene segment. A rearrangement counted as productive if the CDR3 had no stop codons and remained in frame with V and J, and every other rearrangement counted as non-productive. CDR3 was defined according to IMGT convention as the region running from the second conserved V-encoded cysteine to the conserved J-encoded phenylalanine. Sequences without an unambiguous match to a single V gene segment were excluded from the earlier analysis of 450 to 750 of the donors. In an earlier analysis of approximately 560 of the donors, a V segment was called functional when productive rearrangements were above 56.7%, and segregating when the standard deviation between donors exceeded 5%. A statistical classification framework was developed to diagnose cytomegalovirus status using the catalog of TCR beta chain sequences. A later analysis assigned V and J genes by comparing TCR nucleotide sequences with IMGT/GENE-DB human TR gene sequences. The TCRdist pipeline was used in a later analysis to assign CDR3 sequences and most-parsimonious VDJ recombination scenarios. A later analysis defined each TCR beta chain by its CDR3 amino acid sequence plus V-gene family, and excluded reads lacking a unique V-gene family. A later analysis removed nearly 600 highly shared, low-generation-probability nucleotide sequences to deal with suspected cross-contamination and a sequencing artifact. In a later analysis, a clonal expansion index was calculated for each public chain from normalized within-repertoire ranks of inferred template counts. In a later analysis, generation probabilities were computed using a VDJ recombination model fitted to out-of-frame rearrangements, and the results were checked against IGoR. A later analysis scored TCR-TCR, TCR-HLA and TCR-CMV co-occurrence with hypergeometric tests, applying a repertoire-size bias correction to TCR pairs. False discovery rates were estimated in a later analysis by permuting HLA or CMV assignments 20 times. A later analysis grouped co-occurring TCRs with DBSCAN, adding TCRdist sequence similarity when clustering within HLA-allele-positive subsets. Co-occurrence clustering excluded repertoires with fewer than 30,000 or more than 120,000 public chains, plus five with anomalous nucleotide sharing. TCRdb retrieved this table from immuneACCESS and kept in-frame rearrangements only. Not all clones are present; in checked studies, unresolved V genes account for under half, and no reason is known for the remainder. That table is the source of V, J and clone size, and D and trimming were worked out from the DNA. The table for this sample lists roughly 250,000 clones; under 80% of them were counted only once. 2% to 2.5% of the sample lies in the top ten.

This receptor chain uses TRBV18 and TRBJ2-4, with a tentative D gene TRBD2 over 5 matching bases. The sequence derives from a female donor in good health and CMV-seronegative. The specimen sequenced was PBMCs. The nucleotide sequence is TGTGCCAGCTCACCGCTCTCGGGAAAGGAGTCCAAAAACATTCAGTACTTC. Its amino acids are CASSPLSGKESKNIQYF.